These 26 T cell receptor beta chains originate from one sample sequenced in a study of shared clonotypes between healthy human individuals. Generated by immunoSEQ multiplex PCR, the TCRdb table keeps only in-frame clones and is missing some. The data hold hundreds of thousands of clones, with roughly 73% observed a single time. Material for sequencing was memory CD4+ T cells sorted from blood. The subset: CD45RA-negative fraction. These receptors came from a woman aged 25 to 39 in good health.

V usage is TRBV19 and J usage is TRBJ2-7; D unclear. The CDR3 has 14 amino acids. V was clipped by 4 bases and J by 1 base, with 11 bases between them. The germline V gene encodes CDR1 LNHDA and CDR2 SQIVND (reference sequence). The CDR3 sequence: CASSTGLVSYEQYF. The CDR3, as DNA: TGTGCCAGTAGTACAGGCCTGGTTTCCTACGAGCAGTACTTC. The complete variable domain, with remaining parts taken from reference TRBV19 and TRBJ2-7, reads DGGITQSPKYLFRKEGQNVTLSCEQNLNHDAMYWYRQDPGQGLRLIYYSQIVNDFQKGDIAEGYSVSREKKESFPLTVTSAQKNPTAFYLCASSTGLVSYEQYFGPGTRLTVT.

This clone has a handful of counts. The chain employs TRBV7-7 and TRBJ2-1; TRBD2 matches at 15 bases. The CDR3 sequence is 16 residues long. In germline, CDR1 is SSHAT, CDR2 FNYEAQ (reference sequence). V gave up 5 bases and J gave up 8 bases; unmatched junction bases: 7. The CDR3 loop reads CASSPGLAGGIYEQFF. The CDR3 region has the DNA TGTGCCAGCAGCCCTGGACTAGCGGGAGGGATTTATGAGCAGTTCTTC. Looking up the rest from reference TRBV7-7 and TRBJ2-1 gives the full variable domain: GAGVSQSPRYKVTKRGQDVTLRCDPISSHATLYWYQQALGQGPEFLTYFNYEAQPDKSGLPSDRFSAERPEGSISTLTIQRTEQRDSAMYRCASSPGLAGGIYEQFFGPGTRLTVL.

This chain links TRBV30 with TRBJ2-7, with D uncertain. Between the trimmed V and J ends, which lost 4 bases and 6 bases, there was a span of 16 bases. CDR1 and CDR2 from the germline V gene are GTSNPN and SVGIG (reference sequence). The CDR3 length is 13 residues. The CDR3 sequence is CAWKKGFGSEQYF. The CDR3 nucleotides read TGTGCCTGGAAGAAGGGTTTCGGGTCCGAGCAGTACTTC. Full variable domain (rest looked up from reference TRBV30 and TRBJ2-7): SQTIHQWPATLVQPVGSPLSLECTVEGTSNPNLYWYRQAAGRGLQLLFYSVGIGQISSEVPQNLSASRPQDRQFILSSKKLLLSDSGFYLCAWKKGFGSEQYFGPGTRLTVT.

Worth noting for this clone: Other DNA sequences in this sample translate to the same CDR3. CDR3 DNA sequence: TGTGCCAGCAGCTTAGGATTAGCGGGACAAGAGACCCAGTACTTC. It encodes CASSLGLAGQETQYF. This rearrangement joins TRBV7-7 to TRBJ2-5; TRBD2 agrees at 8 bases. The CDR3 contains 15 residues. V was pared by 1 base and J by 2 bases, with 3 bases of the junction left unmatched. The V gene's germline CDR1 is SSHAT and CDR2 FNYEAQ (reference sequence).

The gene calls are TRBV6-6 and TRBJ2-4, with D possibly matching TRBD1 (6 bases). This CDR3 is 16 amino acids long. The germline V and J ends were trimmed by 0 bases and 3 bases, with 12 bases remaining between them. CDR1 is MNHNY and CDR2 is SVGAGI in the germline V gene (reference sequence). The DNA of the CDR3 is TGTGCCAGCAGTTACTCCCGTGGACAGTTCAAAAACATTCAGTACTTC. Its protein product is CASSYSRGQFKNIQYF.

The V and J genes are TRBV7-2 and TRBJ2-7; 14 bases line up with TRBD2. Germline V lookup: CDR1 SGHTA, CDR2 FQGNSA. The junction had 8 bases not matched to a gene; V was cut back by 4 bases and J by 6 bases. This CDR3 region has 16 residues. The DNA for the CDR3 is TGTGCCAGCAGCTACAGAACCGGGACTAGCGGGAGCGAGCAGTACTTC. Residues: CASSYRTGTSGSEQYF.

V usage is TRBV5-7 and J usage is TRBJ2-6, with D unresolved. TRBV5-7 falls under the ORF class, with uncertain function. Trimming shortened V by 4 bases and J by 3 bases, and 11 bases separated the two germline ends. The CDR3 runs 15 residues. The CDR3 coding sequence is TGTGCCAGCAGCGCAAATATTAGTGGGGCCAACGTCCTGACTTTC. This translates into CASSANISGANVLTF.

The V and J genes are TRBV7-9 and TRBJ2-5; D uncertain. From germline, CDR1 is SEHNR and CDR2 FQNEAQ (reference sequence). This CDR3 comprises 14 residues. With 3 bases removed from V and 2 bases from J, the gap between germline ends came to 10 bases. CDR3 in DNA: TGTGCCAGCAGCTTTACGACACTTCAAGAGACCCAGTACTTC. It is translated as CASSFTTLQETQYF.

This clone has just one count. The gene calls are TRBV27 and TRBJ2-7; tentative D call: TRBD1 (7 bases). Germline CDR1 and CDR2: MNHEY and SMNVEV (reference sequence). The V end was cut by 6 bases, the J end by 1 base, with 16 bases between. CDR3 size: 15 residues. The DNA of the CDR3 is TGTGCCAGCAGCCCTAGACAGGGAGGATCCTACGAGCAGTACTTC. Translation: CASSPRQGGSYEQYF.

The chain has TRBV11-2 and TRBJ1-5; 8 bases agree with TRBD1. CDR3 size: 16 residues. Per the germline V gene, CDR1 is SGHAT and CDR2 is FQNNGV. V shed 6 bases and J 0 bases; nucleotides not matched to a gene: 7. The CDR3 reads CASSDQGAVSNQPQHF. CDR3 DNA: TGTGCCAGCAGTGATCAGGGGGCCGTTAGCAATCAGCCCCAGCATTTT.

In this sample, this clone turned up once. V usage is TRBV5-1 and J usage is TRBJ1-2, with no clear D. V was clipped by 4 bases and J by 2 bases, with 18 bases between them. The CDR3 has 16 residues. The germline V gene has CDR1 SGHRS and CDR2 YFSETQ. CDR3 DNA sequence: TGCGCCAGCAGCCTCCATCCGGGTCGGCGGAACTATGGCTACACCTTC. Encoded protein: CASSLHPGRRNYGYTF.

This rearrangement joins TRBV19 to TRBJ2-7, with 8 positions matching TRBD1. The CDR3 spans 14 residues. Germline CDR1 LNHDA, CDR2 SQIVND (reference sequence). J gave up 1 base and V 5 bases, and 4 bases lay outside the gene matches. The CDR3 is CASSSTGDSYEQYF. In nucleotides, the CDR3 is TGTGCCAGTAGTTCGACAGGGGATTCCTACGAGCAGTACTTC.

The chain employs TRBV7-2 and TRBJ2-1; D not certain. The V and J ends lost 4 bases and 5 bases respectively, with 9 bases between them. Per germline, CDR1 SGHTA and CDR2 FQGNSA. The CDR3 sequence is 13 residues long. CDR3 residues: CASSSSFHNEQFF. In DNA form, the CDR3 reads TGTGCCAGCAGCTCTAGTTTCCACAATGAGCAGTTCTTC.

This clone was observed at least ten times. The gene calls are TRBV21-1 and TRBJ2-1; the table's D call TRBD1 went unverified against the DNA. TRBV21-1 is a recognized pseudogene. This CDR3 is 15 amino acids long. The CDR3 spells CASSKPQGTYNEQFF. The DNA of the CDR3 is TGTGCCAGCAGCAAACCGCAGGGAACCTACAATGAGCAGTTCTTC.

The rearrangement joins TRBV10-1 to TRBJ1-1, with D unclear. The CDR3 contains 14 residues. V gave up 2 bases and J gave up 4 bases, with 11 bases separating them. Germline loops: CDR1 WNHNN, CDR2 SYGVQD (reference sequence). The CDR3 protein is CASSEALGGTEAFF. The CDR3 coding sequence is TGCGCCAGCAGTGAGGCTCTTGGAGGCACTGAAGCTTTCTTT.

This clone was seen at least ten times. This chain connects TRBV10-2 to TRBJ1-1; possible D gene TRBD1, 5 bases. Germline CDR1 is WSHSY and CDR2 is SAAADI. Trimming removed 7 bases from V and 4 bases from J, with 13 bases in between. This CDR3 is 13 amino acids long. Here the CDR3 DNA reads TGCGCCAGCAATGGGGTCCAGGGCACTGAAGCTTTCTTT. This encodes CASNGVQGTEAFF.

The chain recombines TRBV28 with TRBJ1-3, with D possibly matching TRBD1 (6 bases). This CDR3 is 15 amino acids long. The germline CDR1 and CDR2 sequences are MDHEN and SYDVKM. V lost 5 bases to trimming and J lost 0 bases, with 11 bases between them. The CDR3 region has the DNA TGTGCCAGCAGTAAGCCAGGGGACTCTGGAAACACCATATATTTT. The encoded protein is CASSKPGDSGNTIYF. The variable domain in full, with the rest retrieved from reference TRBV28 and TRBJ1-3, is DVKVTQSSRYLVKRTGEKVFLECVQDMDHENMFWYRQDPGLGLRLIYFSYDVKMKEKGDIPEGYSVSREKKERFSLILESASTNQTSMYLCASSKPGDSGNTIYFGEGSWLTVV.

The chain recombines TRBV4-2 with TRBJ1-1, with D perhaps matching TRBD1 (6 bases). The CDR3 covers 16 residues. Trimming removed 6 bases at V and 1 base at J, with 18 bases between. The germline CDR1 and CDR2 sequences are LGHNA and YNFKEQ. The CDR3 region has the DNA TGTGCCAGCAGTCCCTTCGGGGGCGCTGGGAACACTGAAGCTTTCTTT. It is translated as CASSPFGGAGNTEAFF.

This rearrangement joins TRBV9 to TRBJ2-7, with D uncertain. The germline gives CDR1 SGDLS, CDR2 YYNGEE. Trimming took off 2 bases at V and 6 bases at J, with 12 bases between the two ends. This CDR3 spans 13 amino acids. The CDR3 DNA reads as TGTGCCAGCAGCGTCGCCCCTTATAGCGAGCAGTACTTC. Encoded protein: CASSVAPYSEQYF.

The genes are TRBV14 and TRBJ2-3; perhaps D is TRBD1 or TRBD2 (5 bases each). V gave up 2 bases and J gave up 1 base, with 7 bases separating them. The CDR3 extends over 14 amino acids. Germline V gene data show CDR1 as SGHDN and CDR2 as FVKESK. The CDR3 loop is CASSQQGGTDTQYF. The CDR3 DNA sequence: TGTGCCAGCAGCCAACAGGGAGGCACAGATACGCAGTATTTT.

This clone was observed a single time. The chain links TRBV19 to TRBJ2-1; 8 bases match TRBD1. The CDR3 is made up of 16 amino acids. Germline trimming cut 5 bases from V and 4 bases from J; bases unmatched to any gene: 10. Germline lookup yields CDR1 LNHDA and CDR2 SQIVND (reference sequence). CDR3 sequence: CASSEQGDIRYNEQFF. CDR3 nucleotide sequence: TGTGCCAGTAGTGAACAGGGGGACATCCGATACAATGAGCAGTTCTTC.

The chain employs TRBV7-9 and TRBJ2-5, with a possible D match to TRBD1 (5 bases). This CDR3 is built from 14 residues. Trimming cost V 6 bases and J 2 bases, with 13 bases left between them. Germline V gives CDR1 SEHNR, CDR2 FQNEAQ (reference sequence). The DNA for the CDR3 is TGTGCCAGCAGGTCGGAACAGGTACAAGAGACCCAGTACTTC. This encodes CASRSEQVQETQYF.

This clone has at least ten counts. In the same sample, other DNA sequences code for this CDR3. This rearrangement joins TRBV15 to TRBJ2-5; 10 bases line up with TRBD2. There are 15 residues in the CDR3. In germline, CDR1 is LNHNV, CDR2 YYDKDF (reference sequence). V trimming: 1 base; J trimming: 5 bases; junction bases outside the gene matches: 4. CDR3 in DNA: TGTGCCACCAGCAGAGGGCTAGCGGGAGTTGAGACCCAGTACTTC. It encodes CATSRGLAGVETQYF.

This chain uses TRBV2 with TRBJ2-1, with D perhaps TRBD1 or TRBD2 (5 bases each). V lost 9 bases to trimming and J lost 0 bases, with 12 bases between them. Per the germline V gene, CDR1 is SNHLY and CDR2 is FYNNEI. The length of the CDR3 is 14 residues. This chain's CDR3 is CARRDPSSYNEQFF. Here the CDR3 DNA reads TGTGCCAGACGGGACCCGAGCTCCTACAATGAGCAGTTCTTC.

The gene calls are TRBV19 and TRBJ2-7, with D possibly called TRBD1 or TRBD2 (5 bases each). The length of the CDR3 is 15 residues. V shed 3 bases and J shed 2 bases, with 14 bases lying between them. Germline values: CDR1 LNHDA, CDR2 SQIVND (reference sequence). The CDR3 nucleotides read TGTGCCAGTAGTATCGATGAGGGGCAAACCTACGAGCAGTACTTC. Translated, it gives CASSIDEGQTYEQYF.

The CDR3 sequence: CATASDFGYTF. CDR3 bases: TGTGCCACGGCTAGCGATTTTGGCTACACCTTC. The chain joins TRBV5-4 to TRBJ1-2, with D unclear. The germline CDR1 and CDR2 sequences are SGHNT and YYREEE (reference sequence). CDR3 length equals 11 residues. V lost 9 bases and J 7 bases, leaving 13 bases between the germline ends.